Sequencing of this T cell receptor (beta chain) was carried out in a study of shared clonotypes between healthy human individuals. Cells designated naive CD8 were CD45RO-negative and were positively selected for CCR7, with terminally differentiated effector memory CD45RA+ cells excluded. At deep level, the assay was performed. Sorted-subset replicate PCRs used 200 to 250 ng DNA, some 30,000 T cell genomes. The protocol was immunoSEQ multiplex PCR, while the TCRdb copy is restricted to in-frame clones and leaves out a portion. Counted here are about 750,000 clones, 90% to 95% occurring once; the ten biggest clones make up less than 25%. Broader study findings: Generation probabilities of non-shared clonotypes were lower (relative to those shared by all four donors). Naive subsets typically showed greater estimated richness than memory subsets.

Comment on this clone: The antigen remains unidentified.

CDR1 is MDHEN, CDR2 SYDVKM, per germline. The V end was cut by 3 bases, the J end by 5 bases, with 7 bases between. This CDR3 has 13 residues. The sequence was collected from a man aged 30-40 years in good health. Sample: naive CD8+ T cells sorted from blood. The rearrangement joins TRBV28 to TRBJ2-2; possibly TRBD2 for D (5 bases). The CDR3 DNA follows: TGTGCCAGCAGTTTCCCGGGGACCGGGGAGCTGTTTTTT. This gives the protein CASSFPGTGELFF. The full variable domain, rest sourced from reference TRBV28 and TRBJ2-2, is DVKVTQSSRYLVKRTGEKVFLECVQDMDHENMFWYRQDPGLGLRLIYFSYDVKMKEKGDIPEGYSVSREKKERFSLILESASTNQTSMYLCASSFPGTGELFFGEGSRLTVL.